This T cell receptor beta chain emerged from a study of immune characteristics of hereditary and idiopathic chronic pancreatitis. In terms of the full investigation: The study profiled local pancreatic immune cells and TCRbeta repertoires in hereditary and idiopathic chronic pancreatitis compared with control organ donor pancreases. In total, 5 control pancreases, roughly seven hereditary chronic pancreatitis pancreases and about 6 idiopathic chronic pancreatitis pancreases underwent TCRbeta sequencing. Minimal in vitro experimental manipulation of pancreas-infiltrating T cells was the reason the gDNA-based approach was selected.

Here V drops 1 base and J drops 3 bases, and the junction holds 3 bases not matched to any gene. Sequences MGHRA (CDR1) and YSYEKL (CDR2) are obtained from the germline V gene. From the cysteine through the phenylalanine, the CDR3 covers 16 amino acids. This entry keeps only the CDR3 DNA: 48 bases, framed from base 1. Summary of the overall study and its limitations: Among 10 to 15 chronic pancreatitis patients, the number of productive TCR rearrangements showed a positive correlation with disease severity scores. Chronic pancreatitis caused by alcohol use was not included in the study. Differences in Vbeta-Jbeta gene family usage, including TRBV10, TRBV19, TRBV23 and TRBV5, were found between hereditary and idiopathic chronic pancreatitis. Significantly increased TCRbeta repertoire diversity and reduced clonality were observed in both chronic pancreatitis groups relative to controls. Because patient tissue could be obtained only at the time of TPIAT, immune findings may have been influenced by differences in disease duration.

Patients undergoing total pancreatectomy with islet autotransplantation (TPIAT) were the source of the chronic pancreatitis pancreas tissue. The chronic pancreatitis patients who were included had no known history of diabetes. For TCRbeta sequencing, genomic DNA was extracted directly from bulk pancreas tissue without sorting T cells. At two US centers, pancreas tissues from patients and organ donors were collected on a consecutive basis. The library was built by means of the immunoSEQ multiplex PCR assay. From pancreatic genomic DNA, the TCRbeta CDR3 region and adjacent sequences were amplified and sequenced. Per the source publication's procedure: Repertoire diversity was measured as a mean normalized Shannon-Wiener index, alongside productive clonality and productive rearrangement counts. Control and chronic pancreatitis repertoire metrics were compared with the nonparametric Mann-Whitney U test. Shared clonotypes were defined as CDR3beta sequences with identical amino acid composition and length across subjects. TCRdb re-hosts the immuneACCESS table, in-frame sequences only. Its copies lack some clones; in the studies checked, an unresolved V gene accounts for under half of them, and the cause for the rest is not known. V and J calls and clone size follow that table, whereas D and trimming were derived from the DNA. The sample records just over 1,400 clones, roughly 69% of which are singletons. Approximately 15% of the sample belongs to the ten largest clones.

As for this clone: Its antigen is still unknown. Per-nucleotide qualities are absent, and no much larger clonotype sits a single base away.

Material for sequencing was pancreas tissue with hereditary chronic pancreatitis. The receptor's source is a human donor with chronic pancreatitis. Here the chain combines TRBV4-1 and TRBJ2-1, with 10 bases matching TRBD2. The nucleotide sequence reads as follows: TGCGCCAGCAGCCAAGTAGCGGGGGGCCTCTACAATGAGCAGTTCTTC. Its translation reads: CASSQVAGGLYNEQFF.